This T cell receptor beta chain was profiled in a study of molecular identifiers for immune sequencing clone quantification. One entry per CDR3 protein, called by TCRdb with MiXCR from the PCR reads. The table shows approximately 97,000 distinct CDR3 sequences, with about 32% occurring only once. This clonotype was seen repeatedly, ten times or more. This CDR3 is built from 16 residues. Per germline, CDR1 SGHAT and CDR2 FQNNGV. Trimming shortened V by 5 bases and J by 5 bases, and 20 bases separated the two germline ends. The origin of this receptor is a human donor in good health. Some libraries in this study had Jurkat cell RNA spiked in. V is TRBV11-2 and J is TRBJ2-3; D is undetermined. What was sequenced was naive CD8+ T cells from blood, with Jurkat cell RNA spiked in. Subset of the sample: FACS-sorted CD8+CD4-CCR7+CD45RA+ naive T cells. In DNA form, the CDR3 reads TGTGCCAGCAGCCACGGCTTGGGCGCGGATCTAGATACGCAGTATTTT. Translation gives CASSHGLGADLDTQYF.